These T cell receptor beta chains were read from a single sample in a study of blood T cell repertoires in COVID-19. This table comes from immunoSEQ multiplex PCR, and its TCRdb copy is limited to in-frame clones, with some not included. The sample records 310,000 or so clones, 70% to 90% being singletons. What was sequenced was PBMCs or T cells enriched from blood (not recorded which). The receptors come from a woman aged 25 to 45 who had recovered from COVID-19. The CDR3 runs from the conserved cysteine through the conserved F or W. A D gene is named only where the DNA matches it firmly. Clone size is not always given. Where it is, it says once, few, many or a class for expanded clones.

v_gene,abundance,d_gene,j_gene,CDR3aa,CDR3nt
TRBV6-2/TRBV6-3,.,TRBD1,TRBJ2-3,CASSKRQGTDTQYF,TGTGCCAGCAGTAAAAGACAGGGGACAGATACGCAGTATTTT
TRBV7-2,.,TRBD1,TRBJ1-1,CASSPPRGRGTEAFF,TGTGCCAGCAGCCCTCCCAGGGGGCGCGGGACTGAAGCTTTCTTT
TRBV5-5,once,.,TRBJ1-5,CASSLGSGSNQPQHF,TGTGCCAGCAGCTTGGGAAGCGGTAGCAATCAGCCCCAGCATTTT
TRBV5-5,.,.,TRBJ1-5,CASSAHGRGDNQPQHF,TGTGCCAGCAGCGCCCACGGTAGGGGTGACAATCAGCCCCAGCATTTT
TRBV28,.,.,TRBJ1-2,CASNSQGSGGYGYTF,TGTGCCAGCAACTCTCAGGGATCTGGCGGCTATGGCTACACCTTC
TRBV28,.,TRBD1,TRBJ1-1,CASSLWQGAYTEAFF,TGTGCCAGCAGTTTATGGCAGGGGGCATACACTGAAGCTTTCTTT
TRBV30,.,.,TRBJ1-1,CAWSPLTEAFF,TGTGCCTGGAGTCCCCTCACTGAAGCTTTCTTT
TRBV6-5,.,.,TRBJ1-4,CASSSGGTASEKLFF,TGTGCCAGCAGTTCCGGGGGGACGGCTTCGGAAAAACTGTTTTTT
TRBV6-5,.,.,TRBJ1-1,CASSQGLGYTEAFF,TGTGCCAGCAGTCAGGGTTTGGGGTACACTGAAGCTTTCTTT
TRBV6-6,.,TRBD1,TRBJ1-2,CASSRTGGGGYTF,TGTGCCAGCAGTCGGACAGGGGGCGGTGGCTACACCTTC
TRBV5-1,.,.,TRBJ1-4,CASSFAGPRGANEKLFF,TGCGCCAGCAGCTTCGCCGGGCCCCGGGGAGCTAATGAAAAACTGTTTTTT
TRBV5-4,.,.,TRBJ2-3,CASSLGADTQYF,TGTGCCAGCAGCTTGGGAGCGGATACGCAGTATTTT
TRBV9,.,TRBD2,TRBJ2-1,CASSVLAGGYNEQFF,TGTGCCAGCAGCGTCCTAGCGGGGGGCTACAATGAGCAGTTCTTC
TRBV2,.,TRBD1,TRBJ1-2,CASRRGTGYGYTF,TGTGCCAGCAGGAGGGGGACAGGCTATGGCTACACCTTC
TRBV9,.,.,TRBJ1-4,CASSAEGTPDEKLFF,TGTGCCAGCAGCGCCGAAGGGACTCCGGATGAAAAACTGTTTTTT
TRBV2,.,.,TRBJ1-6,CASTREDNSPLHF,TGTGCCAGCACCAGGGAAGATAATTCACCCCTCCACTTT
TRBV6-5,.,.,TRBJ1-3,CASSYSRGQSGNTIYF,TGTGCCAGCAGTTACTCAAGGGGTCAGTCTGGAAACACCATATATTTT
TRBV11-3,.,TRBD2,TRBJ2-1,CASSLDPGEGKQFF,TGTGCCAGCAGCTTAGACCCCGGGGAGGGAAAGCAGTTCTTC
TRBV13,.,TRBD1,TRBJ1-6,CASSLRQGAWNNSPLHF,TGTGCCAGCAGCTTAAGGCAGGGGGCATGGAATAATTCACCCCTCCACTTT
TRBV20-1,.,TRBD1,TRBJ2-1,CSASSRGITLNEQFF,TGCAGTGCTAGTTCCAGGGGGATTACTTTGAATGAGCAGTTCTTC
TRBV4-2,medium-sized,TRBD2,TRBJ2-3,CASSQVGTSAADTQYF,TGTGCCAGCAGCCAAGTTGGGACTAGCGCTGCAGATACGCAGTATTTT
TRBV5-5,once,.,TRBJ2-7,CASSLQGGGYEQYF,TGTGCCAGCAGCTTGCAAGGGGGGGGTTACGAGCAGTACTTC
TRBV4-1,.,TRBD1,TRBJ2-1,CASSPGTGKTYNEQFF,TGCGCCAGCAGTCCCGGGACAGGGAAGACCTACAATGAGCAGTTCTTC
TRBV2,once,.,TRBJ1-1,CASSGQMNTEAFF,TGTGCCAGCAGTGGTCAAATGAACACTGAAGCTTTCTTT
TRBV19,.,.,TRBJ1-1,CATRVLGEAAFF,TGTGCCACAAGAGTACTTGGGGAGGCAGCTTTCTTT
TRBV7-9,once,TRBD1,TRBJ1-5,CASSQDRNSGPQHF,TGTGCCAGCAGCCAGGACAGGAACAGTGGACCCCAGCATTTT
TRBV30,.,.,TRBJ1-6,CAWSASRGYSPLHF,TGTGCCTGGAGTGCTTCCCGCGGGTATTCACCCCTCCACTTT
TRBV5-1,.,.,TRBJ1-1,CASSSTQTGNTEAFF,TGCGCCAGCAGCTCGACGCAGACAGGGAACACTGAAGCTTTCTTT
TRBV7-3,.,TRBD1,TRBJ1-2,CASSPDREDRGYTF,TGTGCCAGCAGCCCGGACAGGGAAGATCGGGGCTACACCTTC
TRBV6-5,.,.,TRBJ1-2,CASRKLGGYYGYTF,TGTGCCAGCCGGAAATTAGGCGGGTACTATGGCTACACCTTC
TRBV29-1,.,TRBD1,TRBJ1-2,CSVQDRGGGYTF,TGCAGCGTCCAGGACAGGGGCGGCGGCTACACCTTC
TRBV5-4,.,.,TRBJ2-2,CASSLERPPGAGELFF,TGTGCCAGCAGCTTGGAAAGGCCACCCGGGGCCGGGGAGCTGTTTTTT
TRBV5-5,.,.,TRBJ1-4,CASSTLREGTNEKLFF,TGTGCCAGCAGCACGCTCCGGGAGGGAACTAATGAAAAACTGTTTTTT
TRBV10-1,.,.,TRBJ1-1,CASSFSNTEAFF,TGCGCCAGCAGTTTCTCGAACACTGAAGCTTTCTTT
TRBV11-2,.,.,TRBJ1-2,CASSSLKNYGYTF,TGTGCCAGCAGCTCACTCAAAAACTATGGCTACACCTTC